This T cell receptor (beta chain) was documented in a study of PD-1 blockade in mismatch repair-deficient tumors. About the research overall: Enrolled about 2012-2016, patients had progressing, pretreated mismatch repair-deficient cancers of approximately 13 types.

Broader study findings: Tumor-resident clones, often absent from pretreatment blood, expanded after pembrolizumab and then contracted.

Mismatch repair deficiency was confirmed in all patients, by PCR or immunohistochemistry. A few pembrolizumab responders had their TCRs sequenced. The method was immunoSEQ multiplex PCR; TCRdb's version includes in-frame clones alone and lacks a portion of them. The data contain 100,000 to 150,000 clones, around 83% of them singletons. This clone has a single count. The antigen remains unidentified. The TCR sequence derives from an adult with mismatch repair-deficient cancer. Sequencing used peripheral blood, obtained 44 weeks after starting pembrolizumab.

CDR3 region: CASTRGLAGAYEQYF. The CDR3 DNA is TGTGCCAGCACCCGGGGGCTAGCGGGAGCCTACGAGCAGTACTTC. The chain recombines TRBV5-5 with TRBJ2-7, with TRBD2 identical over 10 bases. This CDR3 is 15 amino acids long. Losses at the gene ends were 6 bases for V and 2 bases for J; bases not matched to a gene: 8. Germline V gives CDR1 SGHKS, CDR2 YYEKEE (reference sequence).